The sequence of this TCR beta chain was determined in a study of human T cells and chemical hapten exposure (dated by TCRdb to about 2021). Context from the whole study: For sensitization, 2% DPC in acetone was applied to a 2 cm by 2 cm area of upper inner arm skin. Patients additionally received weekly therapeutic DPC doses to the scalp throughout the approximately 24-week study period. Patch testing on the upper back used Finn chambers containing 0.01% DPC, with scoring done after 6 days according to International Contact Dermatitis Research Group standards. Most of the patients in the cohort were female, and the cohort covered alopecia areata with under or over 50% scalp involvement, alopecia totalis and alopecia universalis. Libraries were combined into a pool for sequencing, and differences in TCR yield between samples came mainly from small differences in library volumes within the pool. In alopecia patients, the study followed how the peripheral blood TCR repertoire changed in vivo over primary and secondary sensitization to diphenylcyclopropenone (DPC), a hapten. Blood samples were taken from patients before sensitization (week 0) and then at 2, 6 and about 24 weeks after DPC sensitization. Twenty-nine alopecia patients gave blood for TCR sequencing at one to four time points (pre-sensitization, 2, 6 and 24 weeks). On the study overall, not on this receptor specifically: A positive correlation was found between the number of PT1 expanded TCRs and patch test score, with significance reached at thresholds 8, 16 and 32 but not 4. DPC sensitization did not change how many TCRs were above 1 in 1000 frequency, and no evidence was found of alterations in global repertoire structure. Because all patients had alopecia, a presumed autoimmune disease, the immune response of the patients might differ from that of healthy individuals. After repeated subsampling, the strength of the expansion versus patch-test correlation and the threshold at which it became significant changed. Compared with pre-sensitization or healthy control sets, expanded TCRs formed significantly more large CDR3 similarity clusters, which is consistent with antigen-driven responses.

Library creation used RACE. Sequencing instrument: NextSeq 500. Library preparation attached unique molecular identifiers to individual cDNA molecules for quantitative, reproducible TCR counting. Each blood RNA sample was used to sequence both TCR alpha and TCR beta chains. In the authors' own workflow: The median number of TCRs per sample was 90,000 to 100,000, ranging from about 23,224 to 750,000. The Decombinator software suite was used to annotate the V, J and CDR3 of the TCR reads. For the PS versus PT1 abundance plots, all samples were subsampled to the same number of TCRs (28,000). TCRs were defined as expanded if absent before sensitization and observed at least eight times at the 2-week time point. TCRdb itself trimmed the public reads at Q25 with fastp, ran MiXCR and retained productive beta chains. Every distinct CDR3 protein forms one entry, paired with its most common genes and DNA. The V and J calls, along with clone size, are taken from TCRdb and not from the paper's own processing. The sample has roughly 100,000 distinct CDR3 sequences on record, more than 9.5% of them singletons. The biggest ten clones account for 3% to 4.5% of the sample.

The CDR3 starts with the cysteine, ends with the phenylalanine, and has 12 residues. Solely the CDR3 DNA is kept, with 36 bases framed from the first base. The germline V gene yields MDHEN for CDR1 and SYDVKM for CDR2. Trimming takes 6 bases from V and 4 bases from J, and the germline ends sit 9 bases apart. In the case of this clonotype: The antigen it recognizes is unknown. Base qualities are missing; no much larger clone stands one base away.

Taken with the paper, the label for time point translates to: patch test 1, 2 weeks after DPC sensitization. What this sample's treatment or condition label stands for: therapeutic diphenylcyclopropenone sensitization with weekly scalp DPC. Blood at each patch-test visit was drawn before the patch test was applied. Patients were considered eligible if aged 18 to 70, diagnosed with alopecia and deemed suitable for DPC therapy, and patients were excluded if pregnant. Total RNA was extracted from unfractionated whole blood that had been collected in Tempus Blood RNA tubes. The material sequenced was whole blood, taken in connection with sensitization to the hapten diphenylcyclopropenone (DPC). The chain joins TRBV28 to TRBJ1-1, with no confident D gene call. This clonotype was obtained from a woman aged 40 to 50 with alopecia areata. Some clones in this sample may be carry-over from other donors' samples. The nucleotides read TGTGCCAGCAGACGAGGGTCCACTGAAGCTTTCTTT. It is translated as CASRRGSTEAFF.